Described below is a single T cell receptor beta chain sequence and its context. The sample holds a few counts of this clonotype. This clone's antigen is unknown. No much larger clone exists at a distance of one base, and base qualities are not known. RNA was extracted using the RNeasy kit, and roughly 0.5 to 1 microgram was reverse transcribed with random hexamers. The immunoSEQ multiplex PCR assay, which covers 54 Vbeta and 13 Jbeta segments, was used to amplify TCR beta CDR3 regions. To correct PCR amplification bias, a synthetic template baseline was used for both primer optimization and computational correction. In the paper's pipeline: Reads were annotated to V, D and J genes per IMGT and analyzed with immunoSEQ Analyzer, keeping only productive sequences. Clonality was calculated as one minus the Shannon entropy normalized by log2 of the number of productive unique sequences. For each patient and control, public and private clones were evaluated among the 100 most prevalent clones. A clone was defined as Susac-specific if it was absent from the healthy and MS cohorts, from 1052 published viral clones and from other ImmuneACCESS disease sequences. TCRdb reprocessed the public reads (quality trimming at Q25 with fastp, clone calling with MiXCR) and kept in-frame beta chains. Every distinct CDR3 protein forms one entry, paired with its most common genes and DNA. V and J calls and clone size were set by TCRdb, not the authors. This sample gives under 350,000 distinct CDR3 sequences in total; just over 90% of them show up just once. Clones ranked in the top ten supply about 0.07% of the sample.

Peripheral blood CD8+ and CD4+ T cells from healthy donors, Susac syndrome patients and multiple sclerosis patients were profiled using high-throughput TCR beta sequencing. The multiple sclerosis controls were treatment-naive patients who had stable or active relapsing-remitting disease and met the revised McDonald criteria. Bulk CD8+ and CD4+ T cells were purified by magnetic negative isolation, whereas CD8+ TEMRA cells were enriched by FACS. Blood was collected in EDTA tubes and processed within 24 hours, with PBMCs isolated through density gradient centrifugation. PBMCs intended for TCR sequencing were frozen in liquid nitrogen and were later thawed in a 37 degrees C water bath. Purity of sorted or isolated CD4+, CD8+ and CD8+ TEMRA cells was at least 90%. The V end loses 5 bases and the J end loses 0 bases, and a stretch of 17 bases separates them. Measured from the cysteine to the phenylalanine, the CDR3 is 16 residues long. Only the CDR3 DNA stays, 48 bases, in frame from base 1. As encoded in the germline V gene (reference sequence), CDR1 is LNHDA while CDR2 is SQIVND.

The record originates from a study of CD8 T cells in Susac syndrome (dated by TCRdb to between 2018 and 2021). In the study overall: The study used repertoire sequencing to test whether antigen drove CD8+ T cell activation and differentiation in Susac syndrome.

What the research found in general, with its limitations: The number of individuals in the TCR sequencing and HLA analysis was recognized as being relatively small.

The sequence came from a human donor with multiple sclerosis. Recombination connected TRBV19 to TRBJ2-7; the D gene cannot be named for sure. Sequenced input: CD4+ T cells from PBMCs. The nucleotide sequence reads TGTGCCAGTAGTCCTGAAGGGAACGTTGGCTCCTACGAGCAGTACTTC. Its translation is CASSPEGNVGSYEQYF.